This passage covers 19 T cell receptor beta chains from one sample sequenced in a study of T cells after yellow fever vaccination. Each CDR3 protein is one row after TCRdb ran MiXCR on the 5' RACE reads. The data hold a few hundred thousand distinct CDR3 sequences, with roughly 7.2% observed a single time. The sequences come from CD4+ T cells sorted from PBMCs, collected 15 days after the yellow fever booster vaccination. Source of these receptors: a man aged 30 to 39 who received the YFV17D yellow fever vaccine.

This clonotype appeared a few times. The CDR3 DNA follows: TGTGCCAGCAGTTACGGTGGGCTTAACAATGAGCAGTTCTTC. It specifies CASSYGGLNNEQFF. The V and J genes are TRBV6-2 or TRBV6-3 and TRBJ2-1; D call uncertain. Looked up from germline, CDR1 is MNHEY and CDR2 is SVGEGT. The CDR3 has 14 amino acids. V was clipped by 2 bases and J by 5 bases, with 10 bases between them.

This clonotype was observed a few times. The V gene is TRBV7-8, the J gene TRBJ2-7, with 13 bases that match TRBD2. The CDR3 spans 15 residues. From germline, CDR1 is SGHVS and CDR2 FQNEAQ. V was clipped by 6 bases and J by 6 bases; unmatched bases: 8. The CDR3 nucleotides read TGTGCCAGCAGAGTCTCCGGGACTAGCGGGATCGAGCAGTACTTC. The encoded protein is CASRVSGTSGIEQYF.

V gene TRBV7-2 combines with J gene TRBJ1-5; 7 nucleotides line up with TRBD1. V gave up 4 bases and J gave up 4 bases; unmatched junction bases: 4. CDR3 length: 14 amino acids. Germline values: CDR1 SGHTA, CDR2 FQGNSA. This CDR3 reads CASSYGTANQPQHF. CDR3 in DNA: TGTGCCAGCAGCTATGGGACAGCTAATCAGCCCCAGCATTTT.

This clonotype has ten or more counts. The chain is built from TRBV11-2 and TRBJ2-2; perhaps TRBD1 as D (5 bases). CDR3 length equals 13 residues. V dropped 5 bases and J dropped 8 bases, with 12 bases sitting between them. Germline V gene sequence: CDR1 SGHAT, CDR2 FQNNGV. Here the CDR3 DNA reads TGTGCCAGCAGCCCCTCAGGGTGGGGGGAGCTGTTTTTT. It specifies CASSPSGWGELFF.

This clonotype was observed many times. The CDR3 DNA reads TGCAGTGCTAGAGGAAGAGCTGGAAACACCATATATTTT. Translated: CSARGRAGNTIYF. The gene calls are TRBV20-1 and TRBJ1-3; no clear D. The CDR3 totals 13 residues. Germline V CDR1 and CDR2: DFQATT, SNEGSKA (reference sequence). Trimming pared 1 base from V and 2 bases from J, leaving 6 bases between.

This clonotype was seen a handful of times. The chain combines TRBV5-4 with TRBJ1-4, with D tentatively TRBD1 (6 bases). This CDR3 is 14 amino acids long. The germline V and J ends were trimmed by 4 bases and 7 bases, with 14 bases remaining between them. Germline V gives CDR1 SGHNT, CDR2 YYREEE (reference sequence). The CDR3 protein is CASSASGGGEKLFF. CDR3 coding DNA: TGTGCCAGCAGCGCCTCCGGGGGCGGTGAAAAACTGTTTTTT.

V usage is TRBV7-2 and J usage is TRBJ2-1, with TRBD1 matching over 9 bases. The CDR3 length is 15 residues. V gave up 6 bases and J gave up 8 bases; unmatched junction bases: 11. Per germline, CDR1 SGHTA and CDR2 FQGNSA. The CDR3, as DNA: TGTGCCAGCAGGAGTCCGGGACAGGGCCTATATGAGCAGTTCTTC. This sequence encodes CASRSPGQGLYEQFF.

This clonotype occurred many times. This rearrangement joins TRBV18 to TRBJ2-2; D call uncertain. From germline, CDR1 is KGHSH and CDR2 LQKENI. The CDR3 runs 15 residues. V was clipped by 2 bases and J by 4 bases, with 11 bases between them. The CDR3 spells CASSPGVQITGELFF. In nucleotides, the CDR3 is TGTGCCAGCTCACCAGGCGTACAAATCACCGGGGAGCTGTTTTTT.

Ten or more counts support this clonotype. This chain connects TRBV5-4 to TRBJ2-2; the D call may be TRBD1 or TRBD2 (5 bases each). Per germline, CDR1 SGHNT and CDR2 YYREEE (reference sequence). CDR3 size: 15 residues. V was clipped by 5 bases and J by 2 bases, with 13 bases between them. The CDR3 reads CASSQGRTNTGELFF. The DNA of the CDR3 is TGTGCCAGCAGTCAGGGACGGACAAACACCGGGGAGCTGTTTTTT.

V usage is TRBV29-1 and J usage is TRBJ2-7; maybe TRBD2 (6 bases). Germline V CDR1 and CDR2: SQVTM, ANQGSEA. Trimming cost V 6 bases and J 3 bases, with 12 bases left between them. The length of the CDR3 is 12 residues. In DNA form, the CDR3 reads TGCAGCGTGCTGGTTAGCGGCTACGAGCAGTACTTC. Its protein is CSVLVSGYEQYF.

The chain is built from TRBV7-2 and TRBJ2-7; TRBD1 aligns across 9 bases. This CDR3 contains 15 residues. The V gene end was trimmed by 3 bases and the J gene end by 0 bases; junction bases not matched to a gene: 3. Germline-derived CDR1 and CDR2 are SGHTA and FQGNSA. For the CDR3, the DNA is TGTGCCAGCAGCTTTGGACAGGGGCTCTCCTACGAGCAGTACTTC. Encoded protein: CASSFGQGLSYEQYF.

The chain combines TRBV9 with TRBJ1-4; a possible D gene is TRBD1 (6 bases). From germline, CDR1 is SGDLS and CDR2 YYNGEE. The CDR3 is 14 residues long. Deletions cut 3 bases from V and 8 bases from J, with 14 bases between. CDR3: CASSGPGTTEKLFF. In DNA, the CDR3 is TGTGCCAGCAGCGGCCCTGGGACAACCGAAAAACTGTTTTTT.

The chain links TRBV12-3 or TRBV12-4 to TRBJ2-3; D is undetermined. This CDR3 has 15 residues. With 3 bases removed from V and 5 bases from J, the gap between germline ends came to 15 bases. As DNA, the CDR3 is TGTGCCAGCAGTTTGTTCGCCGGGCCTGTAGATACGCAGTATTTT. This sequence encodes CASSLFAGPVDTQYF.

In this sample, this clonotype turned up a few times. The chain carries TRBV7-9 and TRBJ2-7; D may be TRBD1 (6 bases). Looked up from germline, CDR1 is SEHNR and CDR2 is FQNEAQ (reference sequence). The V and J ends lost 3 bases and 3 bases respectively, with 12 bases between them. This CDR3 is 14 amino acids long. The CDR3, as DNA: TGTGCCAGCAGCTTTGGGGGACAAGGCTACGAGCAGTACTTC. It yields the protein CASSFGGQGYEQYF.

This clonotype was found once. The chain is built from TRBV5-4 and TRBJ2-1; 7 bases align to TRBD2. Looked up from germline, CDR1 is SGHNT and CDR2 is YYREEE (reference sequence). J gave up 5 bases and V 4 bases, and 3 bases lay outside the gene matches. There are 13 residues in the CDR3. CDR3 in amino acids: CASSTGLDNEQFF. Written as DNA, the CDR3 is TGTGCCAGCAGCACCGGACTAGACAATGAGCAGTTCTTC.

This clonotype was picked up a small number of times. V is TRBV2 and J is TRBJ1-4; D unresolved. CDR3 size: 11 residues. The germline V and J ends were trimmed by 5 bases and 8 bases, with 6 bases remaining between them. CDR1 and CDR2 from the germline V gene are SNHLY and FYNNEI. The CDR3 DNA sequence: TGTGCCAGCAGTTGGGTGGAAAAACTGTTTTTT. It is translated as CASSWVEKLFF.

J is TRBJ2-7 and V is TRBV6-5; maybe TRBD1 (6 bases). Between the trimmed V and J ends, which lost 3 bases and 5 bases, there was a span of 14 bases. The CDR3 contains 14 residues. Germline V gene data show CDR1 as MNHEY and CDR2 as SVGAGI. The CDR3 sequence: CASSYLGAADEQYF. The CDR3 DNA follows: TGTGCCAGCAGTTATTTGGGGGCGGCGGACGAGCAGTACTTC.

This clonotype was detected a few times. CDR3: CASSELGDTQYF. CDR3 nucleotide sequence: TGTGCCAGCAGTGAATTAGGGGATACGCAGTATTTT. V is TRBV6-1 and J is TRBJ2-3; no clear D gene. CDR3 length: 12 amino acids. Trimming took 2 bases from V and 6 from J, leaving 6 bases between them. Germline loops: CDR1 MNHNS, CDR2 SASEGT.

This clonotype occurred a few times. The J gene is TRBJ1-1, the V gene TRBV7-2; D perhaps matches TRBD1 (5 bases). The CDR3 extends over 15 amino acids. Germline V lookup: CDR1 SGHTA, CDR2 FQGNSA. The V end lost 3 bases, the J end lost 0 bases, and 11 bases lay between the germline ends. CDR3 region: CASSFWGGMNTEAFF. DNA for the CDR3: TGTGCCAGCAGCTTCTGGGGGGGAATGAACACTGAAGCTTTCTTT.